This record covers a single T cell receptor (beta chain). TCR beta CDR3 regions were amplified from RNA transcripts. A first-round RT-PCR of the TCR CDR3 used the HTBI primer set. MiXCR was run by TCRdb on the multiplex PCR reads, yielding one entry per CDR3 protein. The sample records some 620,000 distinct CDR3 sequences, around 16% being singletons. CDR1 SGHRS and CDR2 YFSETQ come from the germline V gene. The CDR3 is made up of 16 amino acids. Trimming removed 4 bases from V and 6 bases from J; junction bases left unmatched: 12. This sample was taken from a study of T cells in Graves' hyperthyroidism and ophthalmopathy.

This TCR derives from a woman aged 25 to 45 with Graves' hyperthyroidism. The sample was blood. The chain is built from TRBV5-1 and TRBJ2-1; 8 bases are a match to TRBD2. The CDR3 coding sequence is TGCGCCAGCAGCGCGTGGGGGGCGGGAGGCTCCAATGAGCAGTTCTTC. This sequence encodes CASSAWGAGGSNEQFF.